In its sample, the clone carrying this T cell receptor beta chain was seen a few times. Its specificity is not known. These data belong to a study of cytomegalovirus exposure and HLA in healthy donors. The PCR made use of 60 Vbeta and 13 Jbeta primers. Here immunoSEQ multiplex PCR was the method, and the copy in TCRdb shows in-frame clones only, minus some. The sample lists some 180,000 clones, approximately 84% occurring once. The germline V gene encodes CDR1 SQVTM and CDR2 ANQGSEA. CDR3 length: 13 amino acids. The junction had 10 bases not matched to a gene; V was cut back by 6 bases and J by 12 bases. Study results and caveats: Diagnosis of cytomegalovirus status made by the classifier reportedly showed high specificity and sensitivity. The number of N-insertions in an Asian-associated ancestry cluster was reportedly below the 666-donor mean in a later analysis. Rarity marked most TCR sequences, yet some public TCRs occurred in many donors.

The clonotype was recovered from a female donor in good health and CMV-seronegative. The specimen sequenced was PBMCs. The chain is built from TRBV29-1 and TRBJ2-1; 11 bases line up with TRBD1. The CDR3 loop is CSVTGTGGNLQFF. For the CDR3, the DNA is TGCAGCGTGACCGGGACAGGGGGTAACCTGCAGTTCTTC.